This T cell receptor (beta chain) was obtained from a study of blood T cell repertoires in COVID-19. The method was immunoSEQ multiplex PCR; TCRdb's version includes in-frame clones alone and lacks a portion of them. In the table there are some 250,000 clones, approximately 82% of which are singletons. The receptor was isolated from a woman aged 18-35 years with acute or convalescent COVID-19. Sequencing was carried out using peripheral blood.

CDR3 loop: CAWTTPYNSPLHF. DNA for the CDR3: TGTGCCTGGACGACACCTTATAATTCACCCCTCCACTTT. The V and J genes are TRBV30 and TRBJ1-6; D is unresolved. V lost 4 bases, J lost 4 bases, and 8 bases lay in between. This CDR3 contains 13 residues. Germline loops: CDR1 GTSNPN, CDR2 SVGIG (reference sequence).